The 5 T cell receptor beta chains in this list originate from one sample, sequenced in a study of T cells in Graves' hyperthyroidism and ophthalmopathy. Using RNA transcripts as the source, TCR beta CDR3 regions were amplified. Researchers ran a first-round RT-PCR on the TCR CDR3 using the HTBI primer set. TCRdb analysed the multiplex PCR reads with MiXCR anew, one entry per CDR3 protein. This sample has around 340,000 distinct CDR3 sequences, with about 17% found just once. Sequenced material: blood. The receptors come from a woman in her thirties with Graves' hyperthyroidism that later progressed to Graves' ophthalmopathy.

This chain links TRBV12-3 or TRBV12-4 with TRBJ2-2; D perhaps matches TRBD2 (7 bases). Between the trimmed V and J ends, which lost 3 bases and 5 bases, there was a span of 13 bases. CDR3 length equals 15 residues. CDR3 protein: CASSLGGPRTGELFF. The CDR3 region has the DNA TGTGCCAGCAGTTTGGGGGGGCCGCGGACCGGGGAGCTGTTTTTT.

Many counts were recorded for this clonotype. This rearrangement joins TRBV9 to TRBJ2-3; weak D call: TRBD1 (6 bases). Trimming took 6 bases from V and 3 from J, leaving 17 bases between them. There are 15 residues in the CDR3. Germline CDR1 reads SGDLS; CDR2 reads YYNGEE. CDR3 DNA sequence: TGTGCCAGCACCCAACAGGGAATTCCGACAGATACGCAGTATTTT. As protein: CASTQQGIPTDTQYF.

This chain uses TRBV7-9 with TRBJ2-7, with a possible D match to TRBD1 (5 bases). This CDR3 has 13 residues. CDR1 SEHNR and CDR2 FQNEAQ come from the germline V gene (reference sequence). Trimming removed 5 bases from V and 4 bases from J, with 12 bases in between. CDR3 sequence reads: CASSLDRMYEQYF. DNA for the CDR3: TGTGCCAGCAGCCTAGACAGAATGTACGAGCAGTACTTC.

In its sample, this clonotype was seen many times. This chain joins TRBV12-3 or TRBV12-4 and TRBJ2-3, with a weak D call TRBD2 (5 bases). Trimming left V 4 bases short and J 3 bases short, with 11 bases between. The CDR3 consists of 14 residues. The CDR3 DNA reads as TGTGCCAGCAGTTCCGCGGGTATAACAGATACGCAGTATTTT. It codes for CASSSAGITDTQYF.

There are many counts of this clonotype. The chain has TRBV18 and TRBJ1-1; a possible D gene is TRBD1 (5 bases). This CDR3 is 13 amino acids long. CDR1 and CDR2 from the germline V gene are KGHSH and LQKENI. With 8 bases removed from V and 2 bases from J, the gap between germline ends came to 12 bases. As DNA, the CDR3 is TGTGCCAGCGCTGCAGGGATAAACACTGAAGCTTTCTTT. It codes for CASAAGINTEAFF.